This T cell receptor (beta chain) was observed in a study of blood T cell repertoires in COVID-19. Study in general: COVID-19 samples collected from the United States, Italy and Spain covered acute and convalescent phases. PBMCs, B-cell-depleted T cells, or T cells provided the cDNA or gDNA that made up the material.

Authors' data handling: From reference gene primer amplification, estimates of nucleated cell counts were derived. TCRdb's table, derived via immunoSEQ multiplex PCR, lists solely in-frame clones and lacks some. V and J calls and clone size are copied from that table; D and trimming were computed from the DNA. The profile shows 180,000 or so clones, approximately 83% of them singletons. The sequenced sample consisted of peripheral blood. This sequence was found in a man in his 60s with acute or convalescent COVID-19.

The CDR3 DNA reads TGTGCCAGCAGTTTATACGGAGTGTCCTACAATGAGCAGTTCTTC. It encodes CASSLYGVSYNEQFF. The genes are TRBV27 and TRBJ2-1; D uncertain. V was cut by 1 base and J by 1 base, with 8 bases left in between. CDR3 length equals 15 residues. Germline-derived CDR1 and CDR2 are MNHEY and SMNVEV (reference sequence).